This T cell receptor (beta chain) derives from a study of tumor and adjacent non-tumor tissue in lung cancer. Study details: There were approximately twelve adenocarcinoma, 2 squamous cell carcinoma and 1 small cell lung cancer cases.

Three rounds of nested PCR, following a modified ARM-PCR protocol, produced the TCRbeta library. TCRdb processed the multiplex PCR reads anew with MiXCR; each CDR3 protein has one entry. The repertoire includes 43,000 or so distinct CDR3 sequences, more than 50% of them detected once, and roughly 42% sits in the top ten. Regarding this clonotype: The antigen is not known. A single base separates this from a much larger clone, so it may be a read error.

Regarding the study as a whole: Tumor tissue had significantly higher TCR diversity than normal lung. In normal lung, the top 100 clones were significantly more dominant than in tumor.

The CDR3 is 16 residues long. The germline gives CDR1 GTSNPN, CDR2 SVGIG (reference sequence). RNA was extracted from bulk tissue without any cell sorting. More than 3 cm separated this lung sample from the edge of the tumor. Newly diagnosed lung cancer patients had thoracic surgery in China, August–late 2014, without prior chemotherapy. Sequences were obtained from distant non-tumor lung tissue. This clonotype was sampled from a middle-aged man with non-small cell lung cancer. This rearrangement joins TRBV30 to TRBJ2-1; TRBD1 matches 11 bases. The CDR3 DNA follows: TGTGTCTGGAGTGTACGGGACAGGGGGTCCTACAATGAGCAGTTCTTC. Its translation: CVWSVRDRGSYNEQFF.